This T cell receptor (beta chain) emerged from a study of blood T cell repertoires in COVID-19. Produced via immunoSEQ multiplex PCR; TCRdb's table is partial and in-frame only. Among 400,000 to 550,000 clones listed, about 90% were seen once. The CDR3 length is 16 residues. The ends lost 2 bases at V and 4 bases at J; junction bases unmatched: 7. In germline, CDR1 is LGHNT, CDR2 FRNRAP. The rearrangement joins TRBV12-5 to TRBJ2-3; 9 bases fit TRBD2. This clonotype was sampled from a woman between 18 and 29 years old with acute COVID-19. Sequenced input: PBMCs or T cells enriched from blood (not recorded which). This chain's CDR3 is CASGLNLAGGADTQYF. CDR3 coding DNA: TGTGCTAGTGGTTTGAATTTGGCGGGAGGGGCAGATACGCAGTATTTT.